The rows below give T cell receptor beta chains drawn from one sample of a study of T cell repertoires in cytomegalovirus infection. No antigen has been identified for these receptors. TCRdb reprocessed the reads via MiXCR and lists one record per CDR3 protein. The sample holds 27,000 or so distinct CDR3 sequences; 15% to 20% are singletons and the top ten take roughly 80%. The sequencing here drew on CD8+ T cells from cultured PBMCs, taken from culture after CMV antigen stimulation. Receptors were obtained from a human donor in good health (CMV status not recorded). Some clones in this sample may be carry-over from other donors' samples. CDR3s include the opening cysteine and the closing phenylalanine or tryptophan. D genes are given only for firm matches. Size tells how often a clone was seen (once, few, many) or the class of an expanded clone, and some rows leave it out.

TRBV12-3/TRBV12-4,-,TRBJ2-5,-,TGTGCCAGCCAGACATCTCAAGAGACCCAGTACTTC,CASQTSQETQYF
TRBV6-8,-,TRBJ2-7,-,TGTGCCAGCACGGAGACTGACTACGAGCAGTACTTC,CASTETDYEQYF
TRBV11-2,TRBD1,TRBJ1-1,many,TGTGCCAGCAGCACCGCCAGGGGGGAGGCTTTCTTT,CASSTARGEAFF
TRBV6-2/TRBV6-3,TRBD2,TRBJ2-3,-,TGTGCCAGCAGTCCTACAGTCCCTAGCGGGAGGATCTTGGATACGCAGTATTTT,CASSPTVPSGRILDTQYF
TRBV27,-,TRBJ2-1,-,TGTGCCAGCAGTTTGATGAGGGGGGGTGGTAATGAGCAGTTCTTC,CASSLMRGGGNEQFF
TRBV28,TRBD2,TRBJ2-3,few,TGTGCCAGCGGGGAGGGACTAGCGTCTAGCACAGATACGCAGTATTTT,CASGEGLASSTDTQYF
TRBV7-2,TRBD2,TRBJ2-1,few,TGTGCCAGCAGCTTATTGGGGACTAGCGGGACTTACAATGAGCAGTTCTTC,CASSLLGTSGTYNEQFF
TRBV6-5,-,TRBJ1-5,many,TGTGCCAGCAGTCCGGGACTCAATCAGCCCCAGCATTTT,CASSPGLNQPQHF
TRBV7-2,-,TRBJ2-3,few,TGTGCCAGCAGCTCCGATACGCAGTATTTT,CASSSDTQYF
TRBV20-1,TRBD2,TRBJ2-3,-,TGCAGTGCTCCACTAGCGGGAGCGGATACGCAGTATTTT,CSAPLAGADTQYF
TRBV7-2,-,TRBJ1-3,-,TGTGCCAGCAGCGACAGGAGTGGAAACACCATATATTTT,CASSDRSGNTIYF
TRBV7-2,-,TRBJ1-4,-,TGTGCCAGCAGCTTAGGGGGGGTCGGTGAAAAACTGTTTTTT,CASSLGGVGEKLFF
TRBV29-1,-,TRBJ2-2,large,TGCAGCGTTGAGCGTCTGAACACCGGGGAGCTGTTTTTT,CSVERLNTGELFF
TRBV9,-,TRBJ2-1,few,TGTGCCAGCAGCGTAGTGGGAGCACGAGGGGACTACAATGAGCAGTTCTTC,CASSVVGARGDYNEQFF
TRBV7-9,-,TRBJ2-1,-,TGTGCCAGCAGCCCCAAGGGAAGGTCACGCAATGAGCAGTTCTTC,CASSPKGRSRNEQFF
TRBV12-3/TRBV12-4,-,TRBJ1-5,few,TGTGCCAGCAGTCCGGGGTCGCCGAATCAGCCCCAGCATTTT,CASSPGSPNQPQHF
TRBV6-6,TRBD1,TRBJ1-6,-,TGTGCCAGCAGAGGAGGCTACAGGGGGAATTCACCCCTCCACTTT,CASRGGYRGNSPLHF
TRBV7-9,TRBD1,TRBJ1-1,few,TGTGCCAGCAGCCCTGGGACAGGGGTCGTAAGCACTGAAGCTTTCTTT,CASSPGTGVVSTEAFF
TRBV6-2/TRBV6-3,-,TRBJ2-1,few,TGTGCCAGCAGGACCGGGTCGGAGCAGTTCTTC,CASRTGSEQFF
TRBV7-2,-,TRBJ2-3,-,TGTGCCAGCAGCTTAGATTTTAGCGGAAGCACAGATACGCAGTATTTT,CASSLDFSGSTDTQYF
TRBV6-5,-,TRBJ2-6,-,TGTGCCAGCAGTGACTCGATTTCCTCTGGGGCCAACGTCCTGACTTTC,CASSDSISSGANVLTF
TRBV7-8,-,TRBJ1-2,many,TGTGCCAGCAGCTTAGCGGACAGTTATAACTATGGCTACACCTTC,CASSLADSYNYGYTF
TRBV7-2,-,TRBJ2-5,-,TGTGCCAGCAGCTTAAATAAGGCTATTCAAGAGACCCAGTACTTC,CASSLNKAIQETQYF
TRBV11-2,-,TRBJ2-3,few,TGTGCCAGCAGCTCCGGTCTCGATACGCAGTATTTT,CASSSGLDTQYF
TRBV7-2,-,TRBJ2-3,-,TGTGCCAGCAGCTTAGAGGGGATAGATACGCAGTATTTT,CASSLEGIDTQYF
TRBV19,-,TRBJ2-2,-,TGTGCCAGTACAGGTTGGGGACCCGGGGAGCTGTTTTTT,CASTGWGPGELFF
TRBV5-1,-,TRBJ2-5,few,TGCGCCAGCAGCATCCAAGAGACCCAGTACTTC,CASSIQETQYF
TRBV12-3/TRBV12-4,-,TRBJ2-3,-,TGTGCCAGCAGTATAGAGCGGAGCAAGATCACAGATACGCAGTATTTT,CASSIERSKITDTQYF
TRBV11-2,-,TRBJ2-1,-,TGTGCCAGCAGCTTAGAAGGGAGCCCCTACAATGAGCAGTTCTTC,CASSLEGSPYNEQFF
TRBV20-1,TRBD1,TRBJ2-4,-,TGCAGTGCCGGGACAGGAAAAAACATTCAGTACTTC,CSAGTGKNIQYF
TRBV7-7,-,TRBJ2-5,-,TGTGCCAGCGGACCTCCATCTGGGACCCAGTACTTC,CASGPPSGTQYF
TRBV5-6,TRBD2,TRBJ2-1,-,TGTGCCAGCAGCTTGGGACTAGCGGGAGTTGGTGAGCAGTTCTTC,CASSLGLAGVGEQFF
TRBV7-2,TRBD1,TRBJ1-1,few,TGTGCCAGCAGCTTAGAGTCAGGGGGGAACACTGAAGCTTTCTTT,CASSLESGGNTEAFF
TRBV5-1,-,TRBJ2-7,-,TGCGCCAGCAGCCCTGCCTCCGGACAGAGCTACGAGCAGTACTTC,CASSPASGQSYEQYF
TRBV28,TRBD1,TRBJ1-4,few,TGTGCCAGCAGTTCCGTACAGGGGGCGTTTGATGAAAAACTGTTTTTT,CASSSVQGAFDEKLFF
TRBV4-1,-,TRBJ1-5,few,TGCGCCAGCAGCCAAGAGGGGCCTTATAGCAATCAGCCCCAGCATTTT,CASSQEGPYSNQPQHF
TRBV29-1,TRBD1,TRBJ2-7,-,TGCAGCGTTGATTGGACAGGGAGTTACGAGCAGTACTTC,CSVDWTGSYEQYF
TRBV7-6,-,TRBJ1-5,few,TGTGCCAGCAGCCCCACAGGGAACCAGCCCCAGCATTTT,CASSPTGNQPQHF
TRBV7-6,TRBD1,TRBJ1-4,few,TGTGCCAGCAGCCCGCGGACAGGGGATGAAAAACTGTTTTTT,CASSPRTGDEKLFF
TRBV20-1,TRBD1,TRBJ1-2,few,TGCAGTGCTTACGATATAGACAGGGCCTATAACTATGGCTACACCTTC,CSAYDIDRAYNYGYTF
TRBV7-9,TRBD1,TRBJ1-2,-,TGTGCCAGCAGCGCTACAGGGGGCTATGGCTACACCTTC,CASSATGGYGYTF
TRBV2,TRBD1,TRBJ2-7,-,TGTGCCAGCAGTGAACAGGGGGCCCTAAGGGAGCAGTACTTC,CASSEQGALREQYF
TRBV6-2/TRBV6-3,-,TRBJ2-7,-,TGTGCCAGCAGTTACTCGAAGGTCAGGGGAATCTACGAGCAGTACTTC,CASSYSKVRGIYEQYF
TRBV7-3,TRBD1,TRBJ2-1,once,TGTGCCAGCAGCTATTCCGGGACAGGGCGAAATGAGCAGTTCTTC,CASSYSGTGRNEQFF
TRBV12-3/TRBV12-4,TRBD1,TRBJ1-2,many,TGTGCCAGCAGCCGAGACAGGGGGCGCCGAGGCAATTATGGCTACACCTTC,CASSRDRGRRGNYGYTF
TRBV7-6,-,TRBJ2-3,-,TGTGCCAGCAGCTTAGCGGACGGGAGCACAGATACGCAGTATTTT,CASSLADGSTDTQYF
TRBV7-2,-,TRBJ2-7,-,TGTGCCAGCAGCTCCGGGACCGAACTCTACGAGCAGTACTTC,CASSSGTELYEQYF
TRBV6-5,-,TRBJ1-6,few,TGTGCCAGCAGTTACTCAAACGATTTTCGGTCACCCCTCCACTTT,CASSYSNDFRSPLHF
TRBV7-9,-,TRBJ2-1,-,TGTGCCAGCAGCCCACTCGACAGTCCTCTCTACAATGAGCAGTTCTTC,CASSPLDSPLYNEQFF
TRBV7-6,-,TRBJ1-2,-,TGTGCCAGCAGCTTAGGGGACCGGGGCTACACCTTC,CASSLGDRGYTF
TRBV19,-,TRBJ1-1,few,TGTGCCAGTAGTAGTGAGGGAGACACTGAAGCTTTCTTT,CASSSEGDTEAFF
TRBV4-1,-,TRBJ2-3,few,TGCGCCAGCAGCCAAGATCGTCTGGGGGAGGTCCTCGATACGCAGTATTTT,CASSQDRLGEVLDTQYF
TRBV19,-,TRBJ1-1,few,TGTGCCAGTAGTATTGGGGAGGCCACTGAAGCTTTCTTT,CASSIGEATEAFF